The 27 T cell receptor beta chains below come from one sample, sequenced in a study of blood T cell repertoires in COVID-19. Clones were sequenced by immunoSEQ multiplex PCR, and TCRdb holds only the in-frame ones, with some missing. The profile shows 70,000 to 90,000 clones, roughly 88% of them singletons. Material for sequencing was peripheral blood. These TCRs come from a man in his forties or fifties with active COVID-19.

This clone was seen just once. This rearrangement joins TRBV29-1 to TRBJ2-6, with D hard to call. Germline V CDR1 and CDR2: SQVTM, ANQGSEA. V lost 7 bases to trimming and J lost 4 bases, with 11 bases between them. CDR3 size: 13 residues. The CDR3 here is CSARGNGANVLTF. In DNA, the CDR3 is TGCAGCGCCCGAGGAAACGGGGCCAACGTCCTGACTTTC.

This chain joins TRBV29-1 and TRBJ1-1, with 10 nucleotides matching TRBD1. The V and J ends lost 7 bases and 1 base, in that order; junction bases with no gene match: 6. There are 14 residues in the CDR3. Germline V gene sequence: CDR1 SQVTM, CDR2 ANQGSEA. This CDR3 is CSAGRDRGNTEAFF. The CDR3 bases are TGCAGCGCTGGCCGGGACAGGGGGAACACTGAAGCTTTCTTT.

The chain joins TRBV5-4 to TRBJ2-2, with D perhaps TRBD2 (5 bases). The CDR3 extends over 12 amino acids. The V end was cut by 4 bases, the J end by 7 bases, with 8 bases between. The germline V gene has CDR1 SGHNT and CDR2 YYREEE (reference sequence). The CDR3 DNA is TGTGCCAGCAGCGATGGAGGCGGGGAGCTGTTTTTT. Protein product: CASSDGGGELFF.

V usage is TRBV9 and J usage is TRBJ2-1; D is ambiguous. Germline CDR1 is SGDLS and CDR2 is YYNGEE. Between the trimmed V and J ends, which lost 3 bases and 7 bases, there was a span of 11 bases. This CDR3 spans 13 amino acids. For the CDR3, the DNA is TGTGCCAGCAGCGCGCGCCTCGAGAATGAGCAGTTCTTC. Protein product: CASSARLENEQFF.

The chain is built from TRBV6-2 or TRBV6-3 and TRBJ2-1; 9 nucleotides agree with TRBD1. V trimming: 5 bases; J trimming: 8 bases; junction bases outside the gene matches: 7. This CDR3 contains 14 residues. Germline CDR1 is MNHEY and CDR2 is SVGEGT. CDR3 nucleotides: TGTGCCAGCAGTACCAGAACAGGGGGCTATGAGCAGTTCTTC. This codes for CASSTRTGGYEQFF.

This sequence joins TRBV12-3 or TRBV12-4 and TRBJ2-1, with 10 bases identical to TRBD2. With V trimmed by 0 bases and J by 14 bases, 1 base remained unmatched. This CDR3 is 12 amino acids long. CDR3 in amino acids: CASSLATSGEFF. CDR3 sequence (DNA): TGTGCCAGCAGTTTAGCCACTAGCGGGGAGTTCTTC.

The V gene is TRBV6-5, the J gene TRBJ1-2, with 8 bases fitting TRBD1. Germline V gives CDR1 MNHEY, CDR2 SVGAGI. Losses at the gene ends were 8 bases for V and 4 bases for J; bases not matched to a gene: 3. This CDR3 spans 12 amino acids. The CDR3 region has the DNA TGTGCCAGCTCCGACAGGGGCTATGGCTACACCTTC. It translates to CASSDRGYGYTF.

The rearrangement uses TRBV9 and TRBJ2-1; 10 bases agree with TRBD2. CDR1 SGDLS and CDR2 YYNGEE come from the germline V gene. The V gene end was trimmed by 0 bases and the J gene end by 2 bases; junction bases not matched to a gene: 5. The CDR3 sequence is 17 residues long. The CDR3 DNA reads as TGTGCCAGCAGCGTAGCTACGAGCGGGGGGGCCTACAATGAGCAGTTCTTC. Protein: CASSVATSGGAYNEQFF.

The chain carries TRBV18 and TRBJ1-3; D gene unclear. The CDR3 is 15 residues long. Germline values: CDR1 KGHSH, CDR2 LQKENI. The V gene lost 3 bases and the J gene lost 4 bases, with 13 bases spanning the gap. In nucleotides, the CDR3 is TGTGCCAGCTCACCGCCTGACACGGCCGGAAACACCATATATTTT. This codes for CASSPPDTAGNTIYF.

This chain connects TRBV28 to TRBJ1-6; possibly TRBD1 for D (6 bases). The CDR3 covers 15 residues. The V end lost 7 bases, the J end lost 6 bases, and 16 bases lay between the germline ends. Germline V lookup: CDR1 MDHEN, CDR2 SYDVKM. DNA of the CDR3: TGTGCCAGCACCCCCCCTACAGGGACTAATTCACCCCTCCACTTT. Its translation is CASTPPTGTNSPLHF.

This sequence joins TRBV4-3 and TRBJ2-7, with D hard to call. V lost 1 base, J lost 0 bases, and 10 bases lay in between. Germline CDR1 LGHNA, CDR2 YSLEER. The CDR3 is 15 amino acids. The DNA for the CDR3 is TGCGCCAGCAGCCAAGCTCTCGACTCCTCCTACGAGCAGTACTTC. This translates into CASSQALDSSYEQYF.

This clone was detected only a few times. V is TRBV7-9 and J is TRBJ2-3, with a weak D call TRBD2 (6 bases). Trimming pared 7 bases from V and 0 bases from J, leaving 17 bases between. The germline V gene has CDR1 SEHNR and CDR2 FQNEAQ (reference sequence). The CDR3 totals 16 residues. The CDR3 is CASTPGPGLSTDTQYF. Written as DNA, the CDR3 is TGTGCCAGCACACCGGGACCGGGACTGAGCACAGATACGCAGTATTTT.

CDR3 nucleotides: TGCGCCAGCAGCCAAGAATACAGACAGGGTCAGCCCCAGCATTTT. Its translation: CASSQEYRQGQPQHF. This chain joins TRBV4-3 and TRBJ1-5; 7 bases match TRBD1. J gave up 6 bases and V 0 bases, and 5 bases lay outside the gene matches. The germline CDR1 and CDR2 sequences are LGHNA and YSLEER. The CDR3 extends over 15 amino acids.

This sequence joins TRBV18 and TRBJ2-1, with no clear D. The CDR3 loop spans 14 amino acids. Germline CDR1 is KGHSH and CDR2 is LQKENI. Trimming removed 4 bases at V and 1 base at J, with 8 bases between. The CDR3 nucleotides read TGTGCCAGCTCACTTGACTCTTCCTACAATGAGCAGTTCTTC. This translates into CASSLDSSYNEQFF. Looking up the rest from reference TRBV18 and TRBJ2-1 gives the full variable domain: NAGVMQNPRHLVRRRGQEARLRCSPMKGHSHVYWYRQLPEEGLKFMVYLQKENIIDESGMPKERFSAEFPKEGPSILRIQQVVRGDSAAYFCASSLDSSYNEQFFGPGTRLTVL.

V and J are TRBV29-1 and TRBJ1-1, with a possible D match to TRBD1 (5 bases). This CDR3 contains 14 residues. The V and J ends lost 2 bases and 5 bases respectively, with 15 bases between them. The germline CDR1 and CDR2 sequences are SQVTM and ANQGSEA. The CDR3 loop reads CSVEISFRGTEAFF. The CDR3 DNA is TGCAGCGTTGAAATCTCTTTTCGGGGGACTGAAGCTTTCTTT.

V is TRBV7-9 and J is TRBJ1-2; D gene uncertain. The ends were cut back, 1 base at V and 6 bases at J, with 15 bases in the middle. Looked up from germline, CDR1 is SEHNR and CDR2 is FQNEAQ (reference sequence). The CDR3 is 15 amino acids. The DNA for the CDR3 is TGTGCCAGCAGCTTAGTAGGGTCCGGGGAGGATGGCTACACCTTC. Amino acid sequence: CASSLVGSGEDGYTF.

The chain uses TRBV18 and TRBJ2-5; no clear D gene. Germline V gene sequence: CDR1 KGHSH, CDR2 LQKENI. The CDR3 consists of 14 residues. Trimming took off 3 bases at V and 2 bases at J, with 10 bases between the two ends. In DNA, the CDR3 is TGTGCCAGCTCACCCCCGACAAGGCAAGAGACCCAGTACTTC. Protein product: CASSPPTRQETQYF. Variable domain in full (rest from reference TRBV18 and TRBJ2-5): NAGVMQNPRHLVRRRGQEARLRCSPMKGHSHVYWYRQLPEEGLKFMVYLQKENIIDESGMPKERFSAEFPKEGPSILRIQQVVRGDSAAYFCASSPPTRQETQYFGPGTRLLVL.

This clone was picked up one time. This chain's CDR3 is CASSPILAGEETQYF. The DNA for the CDR3 is TGTGCCAGCTCACCGATACTAGCGGGGGAAGAGACCCAGTACTTC. The genes are TRBV18 and TRBJ2-5, with TRBD2 identical over 11 bases. CDR1 is KGHSH, CDR2 LQKENI, per germline. V lost 3 bases, J lost 3 bases, and 3 bases stayed unmatched. The CDR3 contains 15 residues.

CDR3: CASSQGAAYNEQFF. For the CDR3, the DNA is TGTGCCAGCAGCCAGGGGGCCGCCTACAATGAGCAGTTCTTC. The chain recombines TRBV3-1 (or the pseudogene TRBV3-2) with TRBJ2-1; tentatively, D is TRBD1 (6 bases). This CDR3 is built from 14 residues. Germline loops: CDR1 LGHDT, CDR2 YNNKEL (reference sequence). The V and J ends lost 3 bases and 2 bases respectively, with 8 bases between them.

The J gene is TRBJ1-4, the V gene TRBV5-4, with D uncertain. Deletions cut 1 base from V and 8 bases from J, with 12 bases between. This CDR3 comprises 14 residues. Per germline, CDR1 SGHNT and CDR2 YYREEE (reference sequence). The CDR3 spells CASSLRGLKEKLFF. CDR3 DNA: TGTGCCAGCAGCTTGAGAGGGCTTAAGGAAAAACTGTTTTTT.

This chain uses TRBV27 with TRBJ2-1, with D possibly being TRBD2 (6 bases). The germline V gene has CDR1 MNHEY and CDR2 SMNVEV (reference sequence). The CDR3 runs to 14 residues. Trimming took 2 bases from V and 10 from J, leaving 15 bases between them. CDR3 coding DNA: TGTGCCAGCAGTTTACGTACCGGGGGAGGCGAGCAGTTCTTC. It translates to CASSLRTGGGEQFF.

This rearrangement joins TRBV5-1 to TRBJ1-2; 7 bases are shared with TRBD1. This CDR3 spans 14 amino acids. Trimming removed 3 bases from V and 1 base from J; junction bases left unmatched: 3. CDR1 and CDR2 (germline): SGHRS, YFSETQ. CDR3 sequence (DNA): TGCGCCAGCAGCTCGGGACAGTATAACTATGGCTACACCTTC. Translation: CASSSGQYNYGYTF.

The CDR3, as DNA: TGTGCCAGCAGTGCGGGGGACAGAATTTTTCAAAATGAAAAACTGTTTTTT. As protein: CASSAGDRIFQNEKLFF. The chain couples TRBV6-1 to TRBJ1-4; 7 nucleotides agree with TRBD1. With V trimmed by 4 bases and J by 5 bases, 13 bases remained unmatched. Germline CDR1 MNHNS, CDR2 SASEGT. CDR3 size: 17 residues.

CDR3 in DNA: TGTGCCAGCAGCTTAGTTGTTCGGACAGGGGGCTCAGATACGCAGTATTTT. As protein: CASSLVVRTGGSDTQYF. V gene TRBV11-2 combines with J gene TRBJ2-3, with 11 bases aligning to TRBD1. The V and J ends lost 1 base and 4 bases, in that order; junction bases with no gene match: 7. The CDR3 sequence is 17 residues long. Germline CDR1 reads SGHAT; CDR2 reads FQNNGV.

The J gene is TRBJ1-3, the V gene TRBV30; D gene ambiguous. There are 11 residues in the CDR3. The germline CDR1 and CDR2 sequences are GTSNPN and SVGIG (reference sequence). DNA of the CDR3: TGTACTAGGGTGGACGGAAACACCATATATTTT. This gives the protein CTRVDGNTIYF.

The V call is TRBV7-2, the J call TRBJ2-1; 8 bases agree with TRBD2. CDR3 length equals 15 residues. Germline V gene data show CDR1 as SGHTA and CDR2 as FQGNSA. With V trimmed by 5 bases and J by 8 bases, 11 bases remained unmatched. The CDR3 is CASSPFRGGPDEQFF. The CDR3 nucleotides read TGTGCCAGCAGCCCCTTTCGGGGGGGGCCCGATGAGCAGTTCTTC.

The chain couples TRBV6-5 to TRBJ1-2, with TRBD1 matching 9 bases. V gave up 0 bases and J gave up 8 bases; unmatched junction bases: 7. This CDR3 region has 15 residues. Per the germline V gene, CDR1 is MNHEY and CDR2 is SVGAGI. Written as DNA, the CDR3 is TGTGCCAGCAGTTACTCGGGACAGGGTAATAGGGGCTACACCTTC. Protein: CASSYSGQGNRGYTF.